Listed below are T cell receptor beta chains from one sample, sequenced in a study of cytomegalovirus exposure and HLA in healthy donors. This table comes from immunoSEQ multiplex PCR, and its TCRdb copy is limited to in-frame clones, with some not included. The repertoire table contains 55,000 to 75,000 clones. The sample taken for sequencing was PBMCs. Source of these receptors: a male donor in good health and CMV-seronegative. The CDR3 runs from the conserved cysteine through the conserved F or W. D genes are given only for firm matches.

>TRBD1|TRBV28|TRBJ1-1
TGTGCCAGCACAGTCGCAGGGGGCGGGAACACTGAAGCTTTCTTT
CASTVAGGGNTEAFF
>TRBD1|TRBV29-1|TRBJ1-1
TGCAGCGTTGAAGGGTCTCAGGGGGCGAGGACTGAAGCTTTCTTT
CSVEGSQGARTEAFF
>-|TRBV19|TRBJ1-2
TGTGCCAGTAGTATGGACCCTCGGGGTAACTATGGCTACACCTTC
CASSMDPRGNYGYTF
>-|TRBV20-1|TRBJ1-1
TGCAGTGCTAGAGGCGGGGCTGAAGCTTTCTTT
CSARGGAEAFF
>-|TRBV5-4|TRBJ2-5
TGTGCCAGCAGCACCGGGCTAGCGCAAGAGACCCAGTACTTC
CASSTGLAQETQYF
>TRBD1|TRBV5-1|TRBJ1-2
TGCGCCAGCAGCGGGGGGGGGACAGGGGCCTCTAACTATGGCTACACCTTC
CASSGGGTGASNYGYTF
>TRBD1|TRBV7-2|TRBJ1-1
TGTGCCAGCAGCCCACAGGGGGGGGGCGCTGAAGCTTTCTTT
CASSPQGGGAEAFF
>-|TRBV7-8|TRBJ1-5
TGTGCCAGCAGCTTCGCCCGGACAGAGATATATAGCAATCAGCCCCAGCATTTT
CASSFARTEIYSNQPQHF
>-|TRBV7-8|TRBJ2-3
TGTGTCAGCAAAGCGGAGTCCTTATACACAGATACGCAGTATTTT
CVSKAESLYTDTQYF
>TRBD2|TRBV18|TRBJ2-3
TGTGCCAGCTCCCATGAGGGGGACAGGCGACTAGCGGGAGCGGAGACAGATACGCAGTATTTT
CASSHEGDRRLAGAETDTQYF
>TRBD2|TRBV9|TRBJ2-2
TGTGCCAGCAGCGTCGGGCGGGGGGGTACCGGGGAGCTGTTTTTT
CASSVGRGGTGELFF
>-|TRBV19|TRBJ1-1
TGTGCCAGTAGGCTACAGGTACTGAACACTGAAGATTTCTTT
CASRLQVLNTEDFF
>-|TRBV29-1|TRBJ1-4
TGCAGCGCGCGACAGACTAATGAAAAACTGTTTTTT
CSARQTNEKLFF
>-|TRBV7-2|TRBJ1-5
TGTGCCAGCAGTTTTTTCGGGACACAAGATCAGCCCCAGCATTTT
CASSFFGTQDQPQHF
>-|TRBV9|TRBJ2-3
TGTGCCAGCAGCGAGGGGGACACAGATACGCAGTATTTT
CASSEGDTDTQYF
>-|TRBV11-3|TRBJ1-1
TGTGCCAGCAGCCTACACAGAGACACTGAAGCTTTCTTT
CASSLHRDTEAFF